This T cell receptor beta chain was profiled in a study of shared clonotypes between healthy human individuals (dated by TCRdb to between 2020 and 2021). Notes on the research overall: The cohort included three men and two women between 18 and 49 years of age. To estimate repertoire size and how much clonotypes are shared between individuals, the study performed deep sequencing of blood TCR repertoires from a few healthy adults. Libraries were prepared and TCR repertoires were sequenced by different laboratories using diverse techniques, in order to increase sequencing depth and limit assay-specific biases. Leukapheresis yielded between about 0.85 and 9.5 billion PBMCs per donor.

In the case of this clone: Its antigen remains undetermined. The input lacks base qualities; no much larger clone sits a single base away.

The germline V gene (reference sequence) sets CDR1 to GTSNPN and CDR2 to SVGIG. V drops 5 bases and J drops 6 bases, leaving 23 bases in between. Spanning cysteine to phenylalanine, the CDR3 consists of 15 amino acids. Here the CDR3 DNA is all that survives: 45 bases in frame from base 1. Study-wide conclusions, independent of this receptor: Pairwise subsampling indicated that sequencing depth was expected to affect the degree of clonotype sharing among donors. Sampling was limited to blood, and TCR repertoires in tissue likely differ from TCR repertoires in blood. The small number of donors limited the genetic and exposure-history diversity represented.

The donors were healthy, HIV-negative adults with no recently reported acute infections or vaccinations. Only Caucasian adults living in Nashville, Tennessee, USA were represented among the donors. For unsorted samples, about 90 million PBMCs were counted and genomic DNA was extracted with the QIAamp DNA Blood Mini kit. Blood was obtained by leukapheresis, after which PBMCs were separated by Ficoll-Histopaque density gradient centrifugation and cryopreserved in liquid nitrogen vapor phase. TCR CDR3 regions were amplified from genomic DNA by multiplex PCR using the deep immunoSEQ assay. Extracted genomic DNA from each cell subset was spread evenly across all wells of several immunoSEQ 96-well plates, with each plate serving as a replicate. For unsorted PBMC, around 0.3 ug genomic DNA, equal to approximately 30,000 T cell genomes, was loaded into each replicate PCR. Genomic DNA from unsorted PBMC was sequenced over ten immunoSEQ deep assay plates. Purified libraries were measured with a Qubit 3.0 fluorometer, size-checked on a Bioanalyzer 2100, and measured again with the KAPA Library Quantification kit. A separate single-read 150-cycle Illumina NextSeq 550 flow cell was used to sequence each immunoSEQ 96-well plate. Per the source publication's procedure: Because only junctional sequences without quality scores were contained in the immunoSEQ output, filtering matching that applied to full-length reads could not be performed. Sequences were annotated with PyIR, a Python wrapper for IgBLAST v1.9, using IMGT germline references to assign V/J genes and CDR3. Reads were filtered out if the reads had weak V/J assignments (E-value above 1e-6), no CDR3, stop codons, out-of-frame junctions, or ambiguous translated residues. A V3J clonotype was defined by an identical inferred V gene, J gene, and CDR3 amino acid sequence. To compute the percentage overlap between repertoires, the number of shared unique clonotypes was divided by the size of the smaller repertoire. RTK rarefaction, the Chao1 estimator, and Recon v2.1 estimates of unobserved clonotypes were used to assess repertoire richness. The source is immuneACCESS, and TCRdb retained only in-frame sequences with V and J called. Part of the clones is not carried over; for the studies checked, unresolved V genes explain less than half of this, and the remainder is unexplained. The D gene and trimming were derived from the DNA, and the V and J assignments and clone size from that table. For this sample the table gives 450,000 to 500,000 clones, of which 81% were detected only once. Of the sample, roughly 12% falls within the top ten clones.

This TCR derives from a woman aged 40 to 49 in good health. Some clones in this sample may be carry-over from other donors' samples. The chain couples TRBV30 to TRBJ2-7; the D segment could be TRBD2, given 7 matching bases. Material for sequencing was PBMCs. The DNA sequence follows: TGTGCCTGGGAAATGGCCGGGGGGCGGTGGGTCGAGCAGTACTTC. Protein translation: CAWEMAGGRWVEQYF.